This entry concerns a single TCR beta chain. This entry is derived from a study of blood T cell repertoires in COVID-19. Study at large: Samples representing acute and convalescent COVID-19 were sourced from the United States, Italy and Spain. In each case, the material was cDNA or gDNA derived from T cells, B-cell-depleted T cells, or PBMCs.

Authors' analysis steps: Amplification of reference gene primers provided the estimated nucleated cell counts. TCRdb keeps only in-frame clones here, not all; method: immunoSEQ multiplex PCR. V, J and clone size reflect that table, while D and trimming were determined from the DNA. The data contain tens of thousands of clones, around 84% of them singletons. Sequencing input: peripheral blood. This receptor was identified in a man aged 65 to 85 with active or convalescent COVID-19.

The CDR3 region is CASSAQWATGELFF. Here the CDR3 DNA reads TGTGCCAGTAGTGCACAGTGGGCCACCGGGGAGCTGTTTTTT. This chain joins TRBV19 and TRBJ2-2, with D uncertain. Trimming took 5 bases from V and 4 from J, leaving 11 bases between them. Germline V gives CDR1 LNHDA, CDR2 SQIVND (reference sequence). The CDR3 runs 14 residues. Combining the CDR3 with reference TRBV19 and TRBJ2-2 gives the whole variable domain DGGITQSPKYLFRKEGQNVTLSCEQNLNHDAMYWYRQDPGQGLRLIYYSQIVNDFQKGDIAEGYSVSREKKESFPLTVTSAQKNPTAFYLCASSAQWATGELFFGEGSRLTVL.